The clone carrying this T cell receptor (beta chain) was counted a single time. The antigen remains undetermined. Sequence at one end of the junction differs from germline and may be a read error. This CDR3 is 13 amino acids long. Germline loops: CDR1 SGHTA, CDR2 FQGTGA. TCRdb processed the reads anew with MiXCR; each CDR3 protein has one entry. Of a few hundred thousand distinct CDR3 sequences listed, about 30% are singletons. This specimen belongs to a study of T cell repertoires in cytomegalovirus infection. The overall study: Evidence of both CMV infection and a matching HLA type came from public TCR beta signatures.

Findings and caveats of the study: Identification of carriers of CMV plus the relevant HLA was achieved through cumulative public TCR beta family frequency. CMV-specific TCR beta clonotypes restricted by HLA-C were the ones dominating the ex vivo response.

The material sequenced was PBMCs. The TCR originated in a human donor in good health (CMV status not recorded). Some clones in this sample may be carry-over from other donors' samples. The rearrangement uses TRBV7-3 and TRBJ1-1; TRBD1 matches at 8 bases. The CDR3 DNA follows: TGTGCCGGCAGCTTGACAGGGGTCTCTGAAGCTTTCTTT. Its protein is CAGSLTGVSEAFF.